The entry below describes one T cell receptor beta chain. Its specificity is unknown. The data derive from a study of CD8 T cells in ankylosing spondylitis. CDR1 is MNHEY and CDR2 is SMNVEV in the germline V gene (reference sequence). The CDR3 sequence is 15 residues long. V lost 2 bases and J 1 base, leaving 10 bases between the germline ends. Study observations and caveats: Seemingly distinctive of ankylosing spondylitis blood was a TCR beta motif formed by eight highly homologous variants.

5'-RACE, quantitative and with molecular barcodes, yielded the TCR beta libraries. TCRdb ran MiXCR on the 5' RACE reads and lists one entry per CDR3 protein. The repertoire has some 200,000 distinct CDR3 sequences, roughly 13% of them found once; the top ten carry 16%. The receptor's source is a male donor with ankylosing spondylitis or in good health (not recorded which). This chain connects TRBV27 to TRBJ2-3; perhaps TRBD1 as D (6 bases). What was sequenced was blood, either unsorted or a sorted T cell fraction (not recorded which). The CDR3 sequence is CASSLDRIGTDTQYF. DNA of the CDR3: TGTGCCAGCAGTTTAGACAGGATCGGCACAGATACGCAGTATTTT.